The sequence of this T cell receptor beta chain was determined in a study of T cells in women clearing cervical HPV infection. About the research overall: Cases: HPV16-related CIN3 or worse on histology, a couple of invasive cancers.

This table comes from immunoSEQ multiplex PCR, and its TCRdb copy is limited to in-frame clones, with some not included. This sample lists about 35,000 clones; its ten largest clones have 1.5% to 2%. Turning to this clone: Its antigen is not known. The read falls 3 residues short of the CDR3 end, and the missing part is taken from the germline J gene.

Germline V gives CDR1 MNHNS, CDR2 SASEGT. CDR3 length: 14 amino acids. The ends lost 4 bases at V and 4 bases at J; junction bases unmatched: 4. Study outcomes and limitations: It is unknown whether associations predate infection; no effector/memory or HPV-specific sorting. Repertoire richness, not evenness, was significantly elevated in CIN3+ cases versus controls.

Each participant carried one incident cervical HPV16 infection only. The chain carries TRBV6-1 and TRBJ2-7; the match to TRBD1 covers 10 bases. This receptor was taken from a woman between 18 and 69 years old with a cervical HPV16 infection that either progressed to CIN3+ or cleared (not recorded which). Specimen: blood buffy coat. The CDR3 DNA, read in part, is TGTGCCAGCAGTGGGGACAGGGGATTTTACGAG. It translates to CASSGDRGFYE. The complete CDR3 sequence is CASSGDRGFYEQYF.